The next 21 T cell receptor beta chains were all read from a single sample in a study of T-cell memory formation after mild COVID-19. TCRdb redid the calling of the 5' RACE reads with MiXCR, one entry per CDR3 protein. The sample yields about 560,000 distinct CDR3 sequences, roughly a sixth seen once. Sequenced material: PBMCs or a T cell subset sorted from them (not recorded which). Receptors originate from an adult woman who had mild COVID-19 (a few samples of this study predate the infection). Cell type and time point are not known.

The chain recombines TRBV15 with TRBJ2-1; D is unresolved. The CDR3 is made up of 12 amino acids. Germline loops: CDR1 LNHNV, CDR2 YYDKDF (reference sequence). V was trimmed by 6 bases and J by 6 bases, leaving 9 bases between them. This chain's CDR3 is CATRSERNEQFF. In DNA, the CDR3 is TGTGCCACCAGAAGCGAACGCAATGAGCAGTTCTTC.

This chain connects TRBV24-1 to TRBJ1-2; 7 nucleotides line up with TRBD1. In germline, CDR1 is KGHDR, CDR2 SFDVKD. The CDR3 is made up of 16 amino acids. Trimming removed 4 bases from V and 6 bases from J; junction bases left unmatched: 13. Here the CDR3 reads CATSDQKTGLINGYTF. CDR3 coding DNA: TGTGCCACCAGTGACCAGAAGACAGGGCTGATCAATGGCTACACCTTC.

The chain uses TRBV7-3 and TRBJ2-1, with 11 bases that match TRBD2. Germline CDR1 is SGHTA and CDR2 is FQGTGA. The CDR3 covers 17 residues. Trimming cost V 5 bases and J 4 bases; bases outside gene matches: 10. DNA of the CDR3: TGTGCCAGCAGCATATACGGGACTAGCGGCTCATACAATGAGCAGTTCTTC. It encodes CASSIYGTSGSYNEQFF.

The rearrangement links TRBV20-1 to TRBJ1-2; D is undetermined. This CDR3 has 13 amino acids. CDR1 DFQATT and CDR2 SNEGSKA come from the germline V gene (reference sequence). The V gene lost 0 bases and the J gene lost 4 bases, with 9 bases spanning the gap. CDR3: CSARDLMTYGYTF. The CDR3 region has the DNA TGCAGTGCTAGAGATCTGATGACCTATGGCTACACCTTC.

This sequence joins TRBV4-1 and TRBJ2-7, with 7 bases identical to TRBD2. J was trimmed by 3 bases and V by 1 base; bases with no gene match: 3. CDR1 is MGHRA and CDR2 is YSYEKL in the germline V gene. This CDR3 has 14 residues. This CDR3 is CASSQAVAGYEQYF. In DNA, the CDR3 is TGCGCCAGCAGCCAAGCGGTAGCGGGCTACGAGCAGTACTTC.

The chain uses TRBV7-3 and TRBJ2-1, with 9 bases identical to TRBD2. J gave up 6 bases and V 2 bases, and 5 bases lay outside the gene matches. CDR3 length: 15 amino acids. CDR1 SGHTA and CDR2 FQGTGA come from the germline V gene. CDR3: CASSLVAGASNEQFF. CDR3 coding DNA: TGTGCCAGCAGCTTAGTAGCGGGAGCCTCCAATGAGCAGTTCTTC.

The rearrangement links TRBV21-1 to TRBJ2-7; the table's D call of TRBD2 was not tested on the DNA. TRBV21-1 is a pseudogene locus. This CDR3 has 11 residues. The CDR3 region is CASRGGSEQYF. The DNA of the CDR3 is TGTGCCAGCAGGGGCGGGAGCGAGCAGTACTTC.

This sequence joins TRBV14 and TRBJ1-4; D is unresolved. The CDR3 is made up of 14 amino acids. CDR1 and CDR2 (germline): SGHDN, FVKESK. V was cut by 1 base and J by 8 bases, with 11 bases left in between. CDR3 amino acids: CASSQGRAGEKLFF. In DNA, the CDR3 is TGTGCCAGCAGCCAAGGCCGGGCGGGGGAAAAACTGTTTTTT.

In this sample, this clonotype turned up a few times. The CDR3 reads CAWDSGTGNTEAFF. The DNA for the CDR3 is TGTGCCTGGGATTCCGGGACAGGGAACACTGAAGCTTTCTTT. The chain is built from TRBV30 and TRBJ1-1; 8 nucleotides match TRBD1. This CDR3 contains 14 residues. The V gene end was trimmed by 5 bases and the J gene end by 1 base; junction bases not matched to a gene: 6. The germline gives CDR1 GTSNPN, CDR2 SVGIG (reference sequence).

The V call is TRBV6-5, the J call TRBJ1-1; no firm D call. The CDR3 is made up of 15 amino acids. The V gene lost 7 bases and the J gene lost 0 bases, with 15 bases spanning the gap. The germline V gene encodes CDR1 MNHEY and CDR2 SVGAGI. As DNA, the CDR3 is TGTGCCAGCACTTTGGCCCCGGCGTTGAACACTGAAGCTTTCTTT. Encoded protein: CASTLAPALNTEAFF.

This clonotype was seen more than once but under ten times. The CDR3 nucleotides read TGTGCCAGCAGCCCAGGGGACTTGGGTGGCTACACCTTC. This translates into CASSPGDLGGYTF. The chain links TRBV9 to TRBJ1-2, with a tentative D call TRBD1 (6 bases). The CDR3 totals 13 residues. V shed 4 bases and J shed 7 bases, with 14 bases lying between them. Germline V gene sequence: CDR1 SGDLS, CDR2 YYNGEE.

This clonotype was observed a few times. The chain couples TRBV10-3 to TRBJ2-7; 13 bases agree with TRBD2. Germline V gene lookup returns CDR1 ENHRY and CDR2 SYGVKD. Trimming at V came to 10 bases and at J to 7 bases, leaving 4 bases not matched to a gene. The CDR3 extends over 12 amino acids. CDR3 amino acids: CASGLAGEEQYF. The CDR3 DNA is TGTGCCAGCGGACTAGCGGGGGAAGAGCAGTACTTC.

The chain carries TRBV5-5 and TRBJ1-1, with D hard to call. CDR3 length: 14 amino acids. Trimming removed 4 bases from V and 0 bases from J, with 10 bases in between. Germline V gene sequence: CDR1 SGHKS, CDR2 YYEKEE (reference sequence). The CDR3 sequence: CASSPPPMNTEAFF. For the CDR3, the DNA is TGTGCCAGCAGCCCTCCCCCGATGAACACTGAAGCTTTCTTT.

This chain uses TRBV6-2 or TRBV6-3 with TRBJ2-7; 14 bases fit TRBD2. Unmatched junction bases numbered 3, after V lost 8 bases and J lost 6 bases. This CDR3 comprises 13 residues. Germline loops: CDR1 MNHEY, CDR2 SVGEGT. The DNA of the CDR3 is TGTGCCAGCGGACTAGCGGGAGGAACCGAGCAGTACTTC. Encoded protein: CASGLAGGTEQYF.

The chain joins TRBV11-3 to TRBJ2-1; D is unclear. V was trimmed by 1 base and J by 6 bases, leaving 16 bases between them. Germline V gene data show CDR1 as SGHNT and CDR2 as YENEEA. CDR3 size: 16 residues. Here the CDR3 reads CASSLGLLSRSNEQFF. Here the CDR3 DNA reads TGTGCCAGCAGCTTAGGCCTTCTCTCTAGGAGCAATGAGCAGTTCTTC.

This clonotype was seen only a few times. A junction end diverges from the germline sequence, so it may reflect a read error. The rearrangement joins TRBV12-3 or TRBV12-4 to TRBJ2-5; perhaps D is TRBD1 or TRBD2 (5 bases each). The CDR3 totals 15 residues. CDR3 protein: CASSLEGTLRETQYF. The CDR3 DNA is TGTGCCAGCAGCTTAGAGGGGACCCTGAGGGAGACCCAGTACTTC.

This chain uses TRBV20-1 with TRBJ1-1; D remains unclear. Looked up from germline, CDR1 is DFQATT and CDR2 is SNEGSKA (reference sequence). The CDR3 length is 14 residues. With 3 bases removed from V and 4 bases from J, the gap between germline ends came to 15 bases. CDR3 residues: CSARGLGGGTEAFF. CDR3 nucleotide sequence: TGCAGTGCTAGGGGCCTCGGCGGCGGCACTGAAGCTTTCTTT.

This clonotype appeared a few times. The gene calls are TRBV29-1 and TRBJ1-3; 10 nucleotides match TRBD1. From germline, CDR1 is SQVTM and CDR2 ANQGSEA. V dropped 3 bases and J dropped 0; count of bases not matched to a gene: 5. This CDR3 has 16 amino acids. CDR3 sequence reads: CSVDLDRGASGNTIYF. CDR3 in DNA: TGCAGCGTTGACCTGGACAGGGGGGCCTCTGGAAACACCATATATTTT.

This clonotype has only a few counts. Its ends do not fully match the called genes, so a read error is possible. The CDR3 reads CSARDFPPPF. CDR3 bases: TGCAGTGCTAGAGATTTCCCCCCCCCTTTC. V is TRBV20-1 and J is TRBJ2-1; D gene ambiguous. This CDR3 has 10 residues. Germline V gives CDR1 DFQATT, CDR2 SNEGSKA (reference sequence).

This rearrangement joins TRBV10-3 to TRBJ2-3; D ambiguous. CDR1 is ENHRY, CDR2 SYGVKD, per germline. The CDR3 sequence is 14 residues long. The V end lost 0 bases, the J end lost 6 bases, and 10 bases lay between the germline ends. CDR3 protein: CAISESRSVDTQYF. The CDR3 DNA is TGTGCCATCAGTGAGTCTCGTTCGGTGGATACGCAGTATTTT.

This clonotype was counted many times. In nucleotides, the CDR3 is TGTGCCAGCAGCTTAGCGGGGGCGGGGACCTACAATGAGCAGTTCTTC. This sequence encodes CASSLAGAGTYNEQFF. This chain connects TRBV7-9 to TRBJ2-1, with D possibly being TRBD1 or TRBD2 (6 bases each). The germline CDR1 and CDR2 sequences are SEHNR and FQNEAQ (reference sequence). V was clipped by 0 bases and J by 2 bases, with 11 bases between them. There are 16 residues in the CDR3.